The T cell receptor (beta chain) described here comes from a study of cytomegalovirus exposure and HLA in healthy donors. Germline V gives CDR1 SGDLS, CDR2 YYNGEE. This CDR3 contains 14 residues. With 4 bases removed from V and 2 bases from J, the gap between germline ends came to 13 bases. The PCR contained 60 Vbeta and 13 Jbeta primers. Some clones are missing from TCRdb's copy, which holds only in-frame ones; the method was immunoSEQ multiplex PCR. The sample lists 160,000 or so clones, roughly 80% occurring once. The sample was PBMCs. The chain links TRBV9 to TRBJ2-7; D not certain. This receptor was identified in a male donor in good health and CMV-seropositive. DNA of the CDR3: TGTGCCAGCAGCTTGTGGCCACAGACCTACGAGCAGTACTTC. Translating it yields CASSLWPQTYEQYF. The full variable domain, with the rest looked up from reference TRBV9 and TRBJ2-7, is DSGVTQTPKHLITATGQRVTLRCSPRSGDLSVYWYQQSLDQGLQFLIQYYNGEERAKGNILERFSAQQFPDLHSELNLSSLELGDSALYFCASSLWPQTYEQYFGPGTRLTVT.